Presented here are 4 T cell receptor beta chains from one specimen sequenced in a study of OX40 agonist ivuxolimab in advanced cancers. Here immunoSEQ multiplex PCR was the method, and the copy in TCRdb shows in-frame clones only, minus some. The sample lists around 40,000 clones; roughly 90% were seen once. The specimen comprised CD4+ or CD8+ T cells sorted from blood, sampled in a trial of the OX40 agonist ivuxolimab. The source of these receptors is an adult with an advanced solid tumor such as melanoma, head and neck, liver or kidney cancer.

A single count supports this clone. The chain carries TRBV7-2 and TRBJ1-2; D uncertain. The CDR3 totals 14 residues. Trimming left V 5 bases short and J 10 bases short, with 20 bases between. The germline gives CDR1 SGHTA, CDR2 FQGNSA. CDR3 in amino acids: CASSMATGKSDYTF. The CDR3 nucleotides read TGTGCCAGCAGCATGGCGACCGGGAAAAGCGACTACACCTTC.

The chain employs TRBV13 and TRBJ2-2; tentatively, D is TRBD2 (6 bases). The CDR3 runs to 16 residues. Between the trimmed V and J ends, which lost 1 base and 2 bases, there was a span of 11 bases. Germline CDR1 is PRHDT and CDR2 is FYEKMQ (reference sequence). The CDR3 region has the DNA TGTGCCAGCAGCTTAGTATGGGGAGGAAACACCGGGGAGCTGTTTTTT. Protein: CASSLVWGGNTGELFF. Together with reference TRBV13 and TRBJ2-2, the CDR3 gives the full variable domain: AAGVIQSPRHLIKEKRETATLKCYPIPRHDTVYWYQQGPGQDPQFLISFYEKMQSDKGSIPDRFSAQQFSDYHSELNMSSLELGDSALYFCASSLVWGGNTGELFFGEGSRLTVL.

The rearrangement uses TRBV6-1 and TRBJ1-1; D ambiguous. The CDR3 covers 11 residues. V was cut by 6 bases and J by 10 bases, with 12 bases left in between. Germline CDR1 reads MNHNS; CDR2 reads SASEGT. The CDR3: CASREGLGAFF. CDR3 nucleotide sequence: TGTGCCAGCAGGGAGGGTTTAGGAGCTTTCTTT.

The CDR3 region is CASSLGLVGGRDTQYF. CDR3 in DNA: TGCGCCAGCAGTTTGGGACTAGTGGGGGGGCGGGATACGCAGTATTTT. The V gene is TRBV4-1, the J gene TRBJ2-3, with 8 bases that match TRBD2. This CDR3 has 16 residues. The trim removed 6 bases at V and 6 bases at J, leaving 14 bases unmatched. Germline V lookup: CDR1 MGHRA, CDR2 YSYEKL.